The subject of this entry is one TCR beta chain. These data originate in a study of shared clonotypes between healthy human individuals. At the level of the study: CD4 naive and CD4 memory each took three plates per donor, while CD8 naive took two and CD8 memory one.

The method was immunoSEQ multiplex PCR; TCRdb's version includes in-frame clones alone and lacks a portion of them. The sample consists of under 1 million clones, 80% to 95% of them appearing once. The CDR3 is 13 residues long. CDR1 and CDR2 from the germline V gene are SGHRS and YFSETQ. Trimming shortened V by 5 bases and J by 6 bases, and 15 bases separated the two germline ends. Naive CD8 populations comprised CD45RO-negative cells positively selected for CCR7, excluding terminally differentiated effector memory CD45RA+ cells. Sequencing was carried out using naive CD8+ T cells sorted from blood. The receptor was isolated from a young man in good health. The gene calls are TRBV5-1 and TRBJ2-7; TRBD1 might be the D (5 bases). The CDR3 DNA is TGCGCCAGCAGTCTTACAGGATCCGGCGAGCAGTACTTC. Its translation: CASSLTGSGEQYF.